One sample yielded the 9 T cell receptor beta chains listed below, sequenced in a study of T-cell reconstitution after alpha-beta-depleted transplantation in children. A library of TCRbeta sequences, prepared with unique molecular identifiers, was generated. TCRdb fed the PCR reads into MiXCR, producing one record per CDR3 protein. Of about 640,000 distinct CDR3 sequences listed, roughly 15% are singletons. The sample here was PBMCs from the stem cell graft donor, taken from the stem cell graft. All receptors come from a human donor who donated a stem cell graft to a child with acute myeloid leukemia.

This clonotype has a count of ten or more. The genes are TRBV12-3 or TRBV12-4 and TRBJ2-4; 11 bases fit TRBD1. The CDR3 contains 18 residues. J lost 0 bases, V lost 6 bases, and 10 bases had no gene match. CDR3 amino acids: CASSHGTGGILAKNIQYF. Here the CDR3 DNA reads TGTGCCAGCAGCCACGGGACAGGGGGGATCTTAGCCAAAAACATTCAGTACTTC.

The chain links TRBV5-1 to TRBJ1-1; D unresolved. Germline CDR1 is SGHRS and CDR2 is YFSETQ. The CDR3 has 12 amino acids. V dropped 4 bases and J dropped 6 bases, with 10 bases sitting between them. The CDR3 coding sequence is TGCGCCAGCAGCGTGGGCGAGGCTGAAGCTTTCTTT. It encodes CASSVGEAEAFF.

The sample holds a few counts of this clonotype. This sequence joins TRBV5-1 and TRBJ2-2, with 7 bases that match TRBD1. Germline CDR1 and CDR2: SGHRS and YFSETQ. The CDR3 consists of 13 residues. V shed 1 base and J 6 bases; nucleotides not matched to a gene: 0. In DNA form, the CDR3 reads TGCGCCAGCAGCTTGAGGGGGCCCGGGGAGCTGTTTTTT. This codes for CASSLRGPGELFF.

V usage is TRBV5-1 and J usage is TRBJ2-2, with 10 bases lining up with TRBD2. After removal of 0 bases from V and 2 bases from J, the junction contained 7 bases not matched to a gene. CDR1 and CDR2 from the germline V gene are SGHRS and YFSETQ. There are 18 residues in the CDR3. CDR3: CASSLAASGGPNTGELFF. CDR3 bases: TGCGCCAGCAGCTTGGCGGCTAGCGGGGGACCCAACACCGGGGAGCTGTTTTTT.

The CDR3 spells CASSQEISGEQYF. The DNA for the CDR3 is TGTGCCAGCAGCCAAGAAATTAGCGGCGAGCAGTACTTC. The chain employs TRBV3-1 and TRBJ2-7; D possibly corresponds to TRBD2 (6 bases). V shed 0 bases and J shed 6 bases, with 9 bases lying between them. Germline values: CDR1 LGHDT, CDR2 YNNKEL (reference sequence). This CDR3 is built from 13 residues.

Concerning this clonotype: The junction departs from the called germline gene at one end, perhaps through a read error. The DNA for the CDR3 is TGCTGTGCTCAAAACCCAACAGGGGCCTCCTACAATGAGCAGTTCTTC. This translates into CCAQNPTGASYNEQFF. The rearrangement uses TRBV20-1 and TRBJ2-1; 7 positions agree with TRBD1. There are 16 residues in the CDR3. From germline, CDR1 is DFQATT and CDR2 SNEGSKA (reference sequence).

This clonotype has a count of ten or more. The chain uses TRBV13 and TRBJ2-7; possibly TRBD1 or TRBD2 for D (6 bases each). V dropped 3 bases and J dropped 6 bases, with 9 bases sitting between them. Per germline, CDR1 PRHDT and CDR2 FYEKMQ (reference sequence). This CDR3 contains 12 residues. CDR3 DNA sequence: TGTGCCAGCAGCTTCAGGGGAGGCGAGCAGTACTTC. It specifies CASSFRGGEQYF.

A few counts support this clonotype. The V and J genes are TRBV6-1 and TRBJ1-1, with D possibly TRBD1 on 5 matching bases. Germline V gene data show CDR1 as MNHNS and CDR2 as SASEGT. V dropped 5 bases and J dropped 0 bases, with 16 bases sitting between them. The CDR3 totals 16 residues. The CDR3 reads CASSRQHYFLNTEAFF. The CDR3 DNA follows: TGTGCCAGCAGTCGACAGCATTATTTTCTGAACACTGAAGCTTTCTTT.

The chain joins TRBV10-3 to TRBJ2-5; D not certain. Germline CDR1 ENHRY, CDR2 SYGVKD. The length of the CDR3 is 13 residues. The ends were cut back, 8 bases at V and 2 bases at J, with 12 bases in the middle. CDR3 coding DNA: TGTGCCATCTCTTCAGGTTTTCAAGAGACCCAGTACTTC. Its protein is CAISSGFQETQYF.